Listed below are T cell receptor beta chains from one sample, sequenced in a study of blood T cell repertoires in COVID-19. Clones were sequenced by immunoSEQ multiplex PCR, and TCRdb holds only the in-frame ones, with some missing. Altogether some 200,000 clones are present, under 90% being singletons, with the ten largest covering over 13%. Source material: peripheral blood. These receptor sequences come from a man between 25 and 39 years old with active or convalescent COVID-19. Both conserved end residues are trimmed from each CDR3. The order of the fields is CDR3 length, clone size, J gene, V gene, CDR3 protein. Clone size is not always given. Where it is, it says once, few, many or a class for expanded clones.

14,-,TRBJ2-7,TRBV10-2,ASSRLRTARSYEQY
12,-,TRBJ1-2,TRBV5-1,ASSYSGVDYGYT
13,-,TRBJ1-5,TRBV5-8,ASSFRGGESQPQH
14,-,TRBJ2-2,TRBV10-1,ASSETRGGNTGELF
11,-,TRBJ2-2,TRBV28,ASSPGNTGELF
12,-,TRBJ1-5,TRBV28,ATYSRVSNQPQH
15,-,TRBJ1-1,TRBV10-2,ASSLRGQGTLNTEAF
12,-,TRBJ2-7,TRBV5-6,ASSSTGESYEQY
11,few,TRBJ2-5,TRBV5-4,ASSLDSQETQY
13,-,TRBJ1-5,TRBV19,ASTPDSYSNQPQH
10,-,TRBJ2-2,TRBV5-1,ASSFGTGELF
11,-,TRBJ1-2,TRBV27,ASSRVGSYGYT
12,-,TRBJ1-2,TRBV3-1/TRBV3-2,ASSQEGAGGGYT
14,-,TRBJ1-3,TRBV5-6,ASSLGTANSGNTIY
10,-,TRBJ2-3,TRBV6-5,ASLFGVNTQY
13,-,TRBJ1-1,TRBV7-9,ASSLIQGGNTEAF
11,-,TRBJ1-1,TRBV30,ARQGALNTEAF
13,-,TRBJ2-1,TRBV25-1,ASSSSGRIYNEQF
11,-,TRBJ2-2,TRBV19,ASEVGSTGELF
13,-,TRBJ2-1,TRBV2,ASSPTSGNYNEQF
13,-,TRBJ1-1,TRBV28,ASSLTGTGNTEAF
14,-,TRBJ1-2,TRBV7-2,ASSLDVGRRNYGYT
14,few,TRBJ2-5,TRBV27,ASSLVGDKLWETQY
10,-,TRBJ2-2,TRBV12-3/TRBV12-4,ASSFGVFELF
12,-,TRBJ2-1,TRBV2,ASSGPSGYNEQF
13,-,TRBJ1-2,TRBV27,ASSLGAGPIYGYT
15,-,TRBJ1-1,TRBV2,ASSPRQGAWMNTEAF
12,-,TRBJ2-7,TRBV18,ASSSTTGAYEQY
14,-,TRBJ1-6,TRBV7-9,ASSLGAGADNSPLH
12,few,TRBJ2-7,TRBV30,AWSWTGHSYEQY
13,-,TRBJ2-4,TRBV18,ASSPSEPAGNIQY
13,few,TRBJ2-7,TRBV19,ASSSGAQGTYEQY
13,-,TRBJ1-6,TRBV2,ASSLTGTYNSPLH
13,-,TRBJ2-3,TRBV3-1/TRBV3-2,ASSRTAGGKDTQY
13,-,TRBJ2-1,TRBV24-1,ATSDYGQRGNEQF
16,-,TRBJ2-3,TRBV4-1,ASSQAALGGYRGDTQY
14,-,TRBJ2-7,TRBV5-1,ASSFFSSTSGYEQY
15,-,TRBJ1-6,TRBV14,ASSQEQGSSYNSPLH
11,-,TRBJ2-7,TRBV4-1,ASSHDISYEQY
14,-,TRBJ1-1,TRBV5-1,ASSLGPTGRGAEAF
12,-,TRBJ1-4,TRBV19,ASRSGGAGEKLF
11,-,TRBJ1-1,TRBV2,ASSEVGHKEAF
14,-,TRBJ2-2,TRBV7-6,ASSLGTGMNTGELF
13,once,TRBJ2-1,TRBV5-6,ASSLGTSGNNEQF
14,-,TRBJ2-7,TRBV7-9,ASSSRGTALSYEQY
10,-,TRBJ1-1,TRBV18,ASSPGDREAF
12,-,TRBJ2-2,TRBV7-9,ASSLQGNTGELF
10,-,TRBJ1-5,TRBV12-3/TRBV12-4,ASTYSNQPQH
11,-,TRBJ1-2,TRBV12-3/TRBV12-4,ASSFRQGGGYT
13,-,TRBJ2-1,TRBV28,ASTLKGRVTDEQF
13,-,TRBJ2-3,TRBV4-3,ASSQDRGIADTQY
13,once,TRBJ1-2,TRBV9,ARGAGGELNYGYT
13,-,TRBJ2-7,TRBV19,ASSNDLAVNYEQY
12,-,TRBJ1-1,TRBV5-1,ASSSGGGNTEAF
13,-,TRBJ2-1,TRBV14,ASSLLGGSYNEQF